This T cell receptor beta chain was retrieved from a study of T cell clusters in autoimmune cytopenias. Approximately 36,000 genome equivalents of blood DNA were amplified for TRB. CDR3 length equals 15 residues. Germline CDR1 reads MNHEY; CDR2 reads SMNVEV (reference sequence). One tube held mixed TRB-A and TRB-B primer pools for touch-down PCR. Following a re-call of the multiplex PCR reads, TCRdb has one entry per CDR3 protein and lacks DNA. There are several hundred distinct CDR3 sequences in the sample, with around 26% held by the top ten. Study results and limitations: The T cell clusters came from computational analysis alone and lack functional validation.

Measured by frequency, this clonotype is medium-sized. The target antigen is unknown. These data were likewise used in another study, on T cell repertoires in aging, cancer and after chemotherapy. That study adds: In cancer patients, declining TCR diversity with age involved lost richness and lost evenness. Across the chemotherapy interval, each cancer cohort showed higher median generation probability, suggesting thymic rebound.

This receptor was obtained from a human donor with chronic lymphocytic leukemia. V is TRBV27 and J is TRBJ1-1. Material: peripheral blood. Here the CDR3 reads CASSPSKGTNTEAFF.